The 21 T cell receptor beta chains below come from one sample, sequenced in a study of shared clonotypes between healthy human individuals. Data came from immunoSEQ multiplex PCR; TCRdb stores just in-frame clones and leaves some out. The sample lists approximately 2.5 million clones, around nine tenths occurring once. The sample taken for sequencing was naive CD4+ T cells sorted from blood. The subset is: CD45RA+ positively selected. Every receptor here comes from a man between 18 and 29 years old in good health.

This clone was seen only a few times. The chain has TRBV19 and TRBJ1-1; 8 bases are a match to TRBD1. CDR1 and CDR2 from the germline V gene are LNHDA and SQIVND (reference sequence). The CDR3 is 15 amino acids. The ends lost 4 bases at V and 0 bases at J; junction bases unmatched: 4. The CDR3 reads CASSNRGVMNTEAFF. In DNA form, the CDR3 reads TGTGCCAGTAGTAACAGGGGGGTCATGAACACTGAAGCTTTCTTT.

The rearrangement joins TRBV6-1 to TRBJ1-1; no firm D call. V lost 0 bases and J lost 0, with 11 bases in between. From germline, CDR1 is MNHNS and CDR2 SASEGT. The CDR3 consists of 16 residues. Here the CDR3 DNA reads TGTGCCAGCAGTGAAGCGGGGAGAGGGCTGAACACTGAAGCTTTCTTT. This codes for CASSEAGRGLNTEAFF.

The chain employs TRBV10-3 and TRBJ2-5; 8 bases are shared with TRBD1. V shed 3 bases, J shed 4 bases, and the junction held 10 bases outside the gene matches. The CDR3 spans 16 residues. Germline lookup yields CDR1 ENHRY and CDR2 SYGVKD. CDR3 nucleotides: TGTGCCATCAGTGACCGGACAGGGAGAGAGGCAGAGACCCAGTACTTC. Translation gives CAISDRTGREAETQYF.

The V call is TRBV29-1, the J call TRBJ2-5; 10 positions match TRBD1. Germline-derived CDR1 and CDR2 are SQVTM and ANQGSEA. The CDR3 length is 15 residues. With 6 bases clipped from V and 4 bases from J, the junction kept 11 bases outside the gene matches. In DNA, the CDR3 is TGCAGCGTCGCACCGGGACAGGGGCAGGGAGAGACCCAGTACTTC. As protein: CSVAPGQGQGETQYF.

This chain joins TRBV10-3 and TRBJ1-1; no reliable D call. V was clipped by 3 bases and J by 0 bases, with 8 bases between them. CDR3 length equals 14 residues. Germline CDR1 ENHRY, CDR2 SYGVKD. CDR3 in amino acids: CAISEKELNTEAFF. The CDR3 coding sequence is TGTGCCATCAGTGAAAAAGAGCTGAACACTGAAGCTTTCTTT.

V usage is TRBV10-1 and J usage is TRBJ2-3, with 11 positions matching TRBD1. The CDR3 extends over 15 amino acids. Germline lookup yields CDR1 WNHNN and CDR2 SYGVQD (reference sequence). Trimming cost V 4 bases and J 2 bases; bases outside gene matches: 2. The CDR3 loop is CASSVGQGDTDTQYF. Written as DNA, the CDR3 is TGCGCCAGCAGTGTGGGACAGGGGGACACAGATACGCAGTATTTT.

This clone appeared a few times. The chain carries TRBV6-5 and TRBJ1-2, with a weak D call TRBD1 (5 bases). V was trimmed by 4 bases and J by 8 bases, leaving 14 bases between them. The germline V gene encodes CDR1 MNHEY and CDR2 SVGAGI. The CDR3 has 13 amino acids. The CDR3 bases are TGTGCCAGCAGTTCCCAGGGCCTGGGGGGCTACACCTTC. This sequence encodes CASSSQGLGGYTF.

The rearrangement joins TRBV28 to TRBJ2-7; TRBD1 might be the D (6 bases). CDR3 length: 15 amino acids. From germline, CDR1 is MDHEN and CDR2 SYDVKM. V shed 4 bases and J shed 2 bases, with 15 bases lying between them. CDR3: CASSSPGTTTYEQYF. CDR3 coding DNA: TGTGCCAGCAGTTCGCCCGGGACAACCACCTACGAGCAGTACTTC.

This clone was observed once. The genes are TRBV7-9 and TRBJ2-1; no definite D call. The CDR3 totals 13 residues. The V end was cut by 1 base, the J end by 4 bases, with 5 bases between. Germline CDR1 and CDR2: SEHNR and FQNEAQ (reference sequence). The CDR3 spells CASSLDLYNEQFF. In nucleotides, the CDR3 is TGTGCCAGCAGCTTAGATCTGTACAATGAGCAGTTCTTC.

The chain carries TRBV11-3 and TRBJ2-3; 12 bases map to TRBD2. The germline V gene encodes CDR1 SGHNT and CDR2 YENEEA. The trim removed 1 base at V and 2 bases at J, leaving 1 base unmatched. This CDR3 contains 16 residues. The chain's CDR3 is CASSLGTSGITDTQYF. The CDR3, as DNA: TGTGCCAGCAGCTTAGGGACTAGCGGGATCACAGATACGCAGTATTTT.

This chain links TRBV19 with TRBJ2-1, with TRBD2 identical over 11 bases. This CDR3 comprises 16 residues. Germline V lookup: CDR1 LNHDA, CDR2 SQIVND (reference sequence). V trimming: 6 bases; J trimming: 4 bases; junction bases outside the gene matches: 8. CDR3 protein: CASRGRGTSGYNEQFF. The CDR3 DNA follows: TGTGCCAGTAGGGGGAGGGGGACTAGCGGATACAATGAGCAGTTCTTC.

The rearrangement joins TRBV2 to TRBJ2-7; D is possibly TRBD1 (5 bases). The V end was cut by 7 bases, the J end by 2 bases, with 15 bases between. The length of the CDR3 is 14 residues. The germline V gene has CDR1 SNHLY and CDR2 FYNNEI. The CDR3 DNA is TGTGCCAGCACCCAGGTGGGGCCGCCCTACGAGCAGTACTTC. It is translated as CASTQVGPPYEQYF. Filled out from reference TRBV2 and TRBJ2-7, the complete variable domain reads EPEVTQTPSHQVTQMGQEVILRCVPISNHLYFYWYRQILGQKVEFLVSFYNNEISEKSEIFDDQFSVERPDGSNFTLKIRSTKLEDSAMYFCASTQVGPPYEQYFGPGTRLTVT.

J is TRBJ2-3 and V is TRBV7-2, with 8 bases that match TRBD2. Germline CDR1 reads SGHTA; CDR2 reads FQGNSA. Unmatched junction bases numbered 9, after V lost 6 bases and J lost 4 bases. This CDR3 is 15 amino acids long. The DNA of the CDR3 is TGTGCCAGCAGTCCAGCGGGAGAGGGCGCAGATACGCAGTATTTT. Protein: CASSPAGEGADTQYF.

The V gene is TRBV6-1, the J gene TRBJ1-4; tentatively, D is TRBD1 (6 bases). Germline lookup yields CDR1 MNHNS and CDR2 SASEGT. The length of the CDR3 is 16 residues. The ends were cut back, 2 bases at V and 5 bases at J, with 15 bases in the middle. CDR3 amino acids: CASSEYKGGTNEKLFF. DNA for the CDR3: TGTGCCAGCAGTGAATACAAGGGGGGAACGAATGAAAAACTGTTTTTT.

The chain couples TRBV6-1 to TRBJ2-2; no firm D call. With 8 bases removed from V and 5 bases from J, the gap between germline ends came to 6 bases. The CDR3 contains 11 residues. Germline-derived CDR1 and CDR2 are MNHNS and SASEGT. CDR3 nucleotides: TGTGCCAGCGGTATTACCGGGGAGCTGTTTTTT. Protein product: CASGITGELFF.

This sequence joins TRBV10-3 and TRBJ1-4; maybe TRBD1 (5 bases). V lost 3 bases and J 8 bases, leaving 13 bases between the germline ends. Germline values: CDR1 ENHRY, CDR2 SYGVKD. This CDR3 has 14 amino acids. The CDR3, as DNA: TGTGCCATCAGTGAAGGGACCGGCGAGGAAAAACTGTTTTTT. Translation: CAISEGTGEEKLFF.

With respect to this clone: The same CDR3 is also encoded by other DNA sequences in this sample. The genes are TRBV5-1 and TRBJ1-1, with D hard to call. V lost 4 bases, J lost 1 base, and 8 bases lay in between. The CDR3 consists of 13 residues. Germline CDR1 reads SGHRS; CDR2 reads YFSETQ. CDR3 bases: TGCGCCAGCAGCCTGACGGGGAACACTGAAGCTTTCTTT. As protein: CASSLTGNTEAFF.

This clone was seen a few times. This chain links TRBV7-9 with TRBJ1-6; no firm D call. CDR1 is SEHNR, CDR2 FQNEAQ, per germline (reference sequence). This CDR3 contains 15 residues. V was pared by 3 bases and J by 5 bases, with 11 bases between. Written as DNA, the CDR3 is TGTGCCAGCAGCTTGAGTTTCCTGAATAATTCACCCCTCCACTTT. Protein: CASSLSFLNNSPLHF.

V is TRBV7-2 and J is TRBJ2-7; D tentatively fits TRBD1 or TRBD2 (6 bases each). Germline loops: CDR1 SGHTA, CDR2 FQGNSA. V shed 3 bases and J shed 5 bases, with 17 bases lying between them. This CDR3 spans 15 amino acids. For the CDR3, the DNA is TGTGCCAGCAGCTTGGCCGGGGGCTCCCTCGACGAGCAGTACTTC. Amino acid sequence: CASSLAGGSLDEQYF.

This rearrangement joins TRBV28 to TRBJ2-7; D is uncertain. Deletions cut 4 bases from V and 2 bases from J, with 15 bases between. CDR3 length: 15 residues. CDR1 and CDR2 (germline): MDHEN, SYDVKM. The CDR3 loop reads CASSSPSDGAYEQYF. Written as DNA, the CDR3 is TGTGCCAGCAGTTCCCCCTCGGACGGTGCCTACGAGCAGTACTTC. Looking up the rest from reference TRBV28 and TRBJ2-7 gives the full variable domain: DVKVTQSSRYLVKRTGEKVFLECVQDMDHENMFWYRQDPGLGLRLIYFSYDVKMKEKGDIPEGYSVSREKKERFSLILESASTNQTSMYLCASSSPSDGAYEQYFGPGTRLTVT.

Note on this clone: The same CDR3 can be traced to other DNA sequences in this sample. The J gene is TRBJ1-1, the V gene TRBV14; 10 bases are a match to TRBD1. V shed 1 base and J 10 bases; nucleotides not matched to a gene: 9. Germline V lookup: CDR1 SGHDN, CDR2 FVKESK. This CDR3 spans 15 amino acids. CDR3 bases: TGTGCCAGCAGCCAAGCCGGGACAGGGGCGTCCAGAGCTTTCTTT. This sequence encodes CASSQAGTGASRAFF.